The rows below give T cell receptor beta chains drawn from one sample of a study of blood T cell repertoires in COVID-19. Only in-frame clones appear in the TCRdb table, and some are missing; sequencing was by immunoSEQ multiplex PCR. The profile covers over 120,000 clones, with approximately 80% appearing a single time and approximately 8.4% taken by the ten largest. Sequencing input: PBMCs or T cells enriched from blood (not recorded which). Receptor source: a man aged 50 or older who had recovered from COVID-19. CDR3s include the opening cysteine and the closing phenylalanine or tryptophan. The D gene is left open where the match is weak. A clone size is listed for some rows: how often the clone was seen (once, few, many), or a class if it is expanded.

V	J	size	D	DNA	CDR3
TRBV30	TRBJ2-7	.	.	TGTGCCTGGAGGCTCCCGGGATACTCCTACGAGCAGTACTTC	CAWRLPGYSYEQYF
TRBV4-3	TRBJ2-5	.	.	TGCGCCAGCAGCCAAGAGGACTGGAGCCAAGAGACCCAGTACTTC	CASSQEDWSQETQYF
TRBV28	TRBJ2-2	.	.	TGTGCCAGCAGTGTCCTCGGGGGAGCGAACACCGGGGAGCTGTTTTTT	CASSVLGGANTGELFF
TRBV7-9	TRBJ1-6	few	.	TGTGCCAGCAGCTTGGAGGCAAATTCACCCCTCCACTTT	CASSLEANSPLHF
TRBV4-3	TRBJ2-3	.	.	TGCGCCAGCAGCCAAGCCGCGCGCGCTAGCACAGATACGCAGTATTTT	CASSQAARASTDTQYF
TRBV18	TRBJ1-5	.	TRBD1	TGTGCCAGCTCAGAGGGACAGACTAATCAGCCCCAGCATTTT	CASSEGQTNQPQHF
TRBV9	TRBJ1-5	.	TRBD1	TGTGCCAGCAGCGGACAGGGGGCGGGACAGCCCCAGCATTTT	CASSGQGAGQPQHF
TRBV7-9	TRBJ2-3	.	TRBD1	TGTGCCAGCCCAACAGGGGATGGAACAGATACGCAGTATTTT	CASPTGDGTDTQYF
TRBV7-8	TRBJ2-2	.	TRBD2	TGTGCCAGCAGCTTCGGGCTAGCGGCGAACACCGGGGAGCTGTTTTTT	CASSFGLAANTGELFF
TRBV21-1	TRBJ2-1	.	.	TGTGCCAGCAGCAATGGTCCCGAAAACGAGGGCGGTGAGCAGTTCTTC	CASSNGPENEGGEQFF
TRBV7-2	TRBJ2-3	.	TRBD2	TGTGCCAGCAGCTTAAACTCGGGGGGTGGTACGCAGTATTTT	CASSLNSGGGTQYF
TRBV5-1	TRBJ2-7	.	TRBD1	TGCGCCAGCAGCGCGGGACAGGGGTCCCCAGAGCAGTACTTC	CASSAGQGSPEQYF
TRBV5-1	TRBJ1-5	.	TRBD1	TGCGCCAGCAGCGAGGGGGCCCATGGCAATCAGCCCCAGCATTTT	CASSEGAHGNQPQHF